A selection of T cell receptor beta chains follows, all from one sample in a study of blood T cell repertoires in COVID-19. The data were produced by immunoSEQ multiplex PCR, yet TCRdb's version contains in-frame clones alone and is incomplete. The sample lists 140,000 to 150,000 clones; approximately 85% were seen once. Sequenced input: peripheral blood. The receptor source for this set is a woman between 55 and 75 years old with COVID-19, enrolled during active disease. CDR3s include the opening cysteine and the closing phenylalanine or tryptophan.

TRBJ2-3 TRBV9 CASSVGQGRTDTQYF
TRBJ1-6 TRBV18 CASSPLNRDSHNSPLHF
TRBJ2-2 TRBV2 CASTGTSGGLNTGELFF
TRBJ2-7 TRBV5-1 CASSLRLSAGSHNEQYF
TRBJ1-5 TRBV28 CASSFSGLNQPQHF
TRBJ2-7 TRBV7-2 CASSLASGGAYEQYF
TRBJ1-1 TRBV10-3 CAIRTGEGTEAFF
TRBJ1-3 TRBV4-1 CASSQDLGPGNTIYF
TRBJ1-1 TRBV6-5 CASSYELNTEAFF
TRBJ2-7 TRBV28 CASSLDFYEQYF
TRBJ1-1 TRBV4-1 CASSQDTQGGMNTEAFF
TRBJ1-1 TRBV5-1 CASSLGGHPNTEAFF
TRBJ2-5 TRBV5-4 CASSFRQALRGETQYF
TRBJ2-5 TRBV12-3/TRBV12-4 CASSPDYKQTQYF
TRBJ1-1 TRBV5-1 CASSLAPGGDTEAFF
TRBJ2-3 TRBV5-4 CASSLRGVAGGDYF
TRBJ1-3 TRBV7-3 CASSLSGGSGNTIYF
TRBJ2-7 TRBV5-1 CASSFGGLAGPSSYEQYF
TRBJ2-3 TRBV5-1 CASSLGLGGRGDTQYF
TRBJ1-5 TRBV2 CASLEGQGGNQPQHF
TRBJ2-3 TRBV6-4 CASSEGQITDTQYF
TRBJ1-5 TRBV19 CASSIFGRGQPQHF
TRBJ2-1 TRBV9 CASSPDRVIGNEQFF
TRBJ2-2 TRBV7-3 CASSPGLAENTGELFF
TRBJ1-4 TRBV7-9 CASSGDSPNEKLFF
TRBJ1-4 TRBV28 CATQAPATNEKLFF
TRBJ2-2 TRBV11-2 CASSLGLNTGELFF
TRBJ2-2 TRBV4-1 CASSQDGTGVGELFF
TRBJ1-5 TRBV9 CASSVGGQKNQPQHF